These T cell receptor beta chains were read from a single sample in a study of radiation and T cells in renal cell carcinoma. The data were produced by immunoSEQ multiplex PCR, yet TCRdb's version contains in-frame clones alone and is incomplete. This sample carries 130,000 to 150,000 clones, around nine tenths of them seen once, and the ten largest clones take around 12%. Sequences were derived from blood, sampled from a patient whose treatment included radiotherapy and nephrectomy. These receptors were obtained from a woman aged 45-59 years with renal cell carcinoma. Both conserved end residues are part of each CDR3. D genes are given only for firm matches. Size is stated for part of the rows, as once, few or many counts, or as a class when the clone is expanded.

clone_size: NA
j_call: TRBJ2-7
d_call: TRBD1
cdr3_length: 15
v_call: TRBV4-1
cdr3_aa: CASSQVRTGAHEQYF
cdr3_nt: TGCGCCAGCAGCCAAGTAAGGACAGGGGCCCACGAGCAGTACTTC

clone_size: NA
j_call: TRBJ1-1
d_call: NA
cdr3_length: 15
v_call: TRBV10-3
cdr3_aa: CAISGEGVLNTEAFF
cdr3_nt: TGTGCCATCAGTGGAGAAGGAGTATTAAACACTGAAGCTTTCTTT

clone_size: NA
j_call: TRBJ1-2
d_call: NA
cdr3_length: 16
v_call: TRBV10-3
cdr3_aa: CAISDSFTRTDYGYTF
cdr3_nt: TGTGCCATCAGTGACAGTTTCACTCGTACTGACTATGGCTACACCTTC

clone_size: once
j_call: TRBJ1-3
d_call: NA
cdr3_length: 14
v_call: TRBV7-6
cdr3_aa: CASSLRGAGNTIYF
cdr3_nt: TGTGCCAGCAGCTTAAGAGGGGCTGGAAACACCATATATTTT

clone_size: NA
j_call: TRBJ2-7
d_call: NA
cdr3_length: 14
v_call: TRBV9
cdr3_aa: CASSVGRSSYEQYF
cdr3_nt: TGTGCCAGCAGCGTAGGCAGGTCCTCCTACGAGCAGTACTTC

clone_size: NA
j_call: TRBJ1-3
d_call: NA
cdr3_length: 17
v_call: TRBV2
cdr3_aa: CASSEDVGWGAGNTIYF
cdr3_nt: TGTGCCAGCAGTGAAGACGTCGGGTGGGGTGCTGGAAACACCATATATTTT

clone_size: NA
j_call: TRBJ2-7
d_call: NA
cdr3_length: 12
v_call: TRBV5-1
cdr3_aa: CASSLTFYEQYF
cdr3_nt: TGCGCCAGCAGCTTAACCTTCTACGAGCAGTACTTC

clone_size: NA
j_call: TRBJ2-5
d_call: NA
cdr3_length: 15
v_call: TRBV9
cdr3_aa: CASSPTGGTRETQYF
cdr3_nt: TGTGCCAGCAGCCCCACAGGCGGGACGAGAGAGACCCAGTACTTC

clone_size: NA
j_call: TRBJ2-3
d_call: TRBD1
cdr3_length: 16
v_call: TRBV7-6
cdr3_aa: CASSGEQGAPTDTQYF
cdr3_nt: TGTGCCAGCAGCGGAGAACAGGGGGCCCCCACAGATACGCAGTATTTT

clone_size: NA
j_call: TRBJ1-1
d_call: NA
cdr3_length: 13
v_call: TRBV7-3
cdr3_aa: CASSSRQNTEAFF
cdr3_nt: TGTGCCAGCAGCTCCCGACAGAACACTGAAGCTTTCTTT

clone_size: NA
j_call: TRBJ2-1
d_call: TRBD1
cdr3_length: 15
v_call: TRBV5-4
cdr3_aa: CASSTGTGVGNEQFF
cdr3_nt: TGTGCCAGCAGCACCGGGACAGGGGTTGGGAATGAGCAGTTCTTC

clone_size: NA
j_call: TRBJ2-2
d_call: NA
cdr3_length: 15
v_call: TRBV5-1
cdr3_aa: CASSLVTGQTGELFF
cdr3_nt: TGCGCCAGCAGCTTGGTAACAGGGCAAACCGGGGAGCTGTTTTTT

clone_size: NA
j_call: TRBJ1-4
d_call: NA
cdr3_length: 13
v_call: TRBV6-1
cdr3_aa: CASLGAGNEKLFF
cdr3_nt: TGTGCCAGCCTAGGGGCAGGTAATGAAAAACTGTTTTTT

clone_size: NA
j_call: TRBJ1-4
d_call: NA
cdr3_length: 16
v_call: TRBV7-2
cdr3_aa: CASSPSRVSTNEKLFF
cdr3_nt: TGTGCCAGCAGCCCGTCCAGGGTCTCAACTAATGAAAAACTGTTTTTT

clone_size: NA
j_call: TRBJ1-2
d_call: NA
cdr3_length: 14
v_call: TRBV13
cdr3_aa: CASSIQGYNYGYTF
cdr3_nt: TGTGCCAGCAGCATCCAGGGGTATAACTATGGCTACACCTTC

clone_size: NA
j_call: TRBJ1-2
d_call: NA
cdr3_length: 13
v_call: TRBV5-1
cdr3_aa: CASSQPPDYGYTF
cdr3_nt: TGCGCCAGCAGCCAACCTCCTGACTATGGCTACACCTTC

clone_size: NA
j_call: TRBJ2-5
d_call: NA
cdr3_length: 14
v_call: TRBV11-2
cdr3_aa: CASSFSRNQETQYF
cdr3_nt: TGTGCCAGCAGCTTCAGCAGGAATCAAGAGACCCAGTACTTC

clone_size: NA
j_call: TRBJ2-1
d_call: TRBD1
cdr3_length: 16
v_call: TRBV5-4
cdr3_aa: CASSRRWTGGNNEQFF
cdr3_nt: TGTGCCAGCAGCCGACGCTGGACAGGGGGGAACAATGAGCAGTTCTTC

clone_size: NA
j_call: TRBJ2-2
d_call: NA
cdr3_length: 16
v_call: TRBV7-9
cdr3_aa: CASSFAGFILPGELFF
cdr3_nt: TGTGCCAGCAGCTTCGCGGGGTTTATCCTACCCGGGGAGCTGTTTTTT

clone_size: NA
j_call: TRBJ2-1
d_call: TRBD2
cdr3_length: 19
v_call: TRBV7-9
cdr3_aa: CASSLSLAGGYGWDNEQFF
cdr3_nt: TGTGCCAGCAGCCTCAGCTTAGCGGGGGGGTACGGTTGGGACAATGAGCAGTTCTTC

clone_size: NA
j_call: TRBJ2-5
d_call: TRBD1
cdr3_length: 15
v_call: TRBV7-7
cdr3_aa: CASSLGGQGRETQYF
cdr3_nt: TGTGCTAGCAGCTTGGGTGGACAGGGTCGAGAGACCCAGTACTTC

clone_size: NA
j_call: TRBJ1-6
d_call: TRBD1
cdr3_length: 15
v_call: TRBV6-5
cdr3_aa: CASSYSRDRNAPLHF
cdr3_nt: TGTGCCAGCAGTTACTCGCGGGACAGGAATGCACCCCTCCACTTT

clone_size: NA
j_call: TRBJ2-3
d_call: NA
cdr3_length: 13
v_call: TRBV19
cdr3_aa: CASRTRSTDTQYF
cdr3_nt: TGTGCCAGCCGGACACGTAGCACAGATACGCAGTATTTT